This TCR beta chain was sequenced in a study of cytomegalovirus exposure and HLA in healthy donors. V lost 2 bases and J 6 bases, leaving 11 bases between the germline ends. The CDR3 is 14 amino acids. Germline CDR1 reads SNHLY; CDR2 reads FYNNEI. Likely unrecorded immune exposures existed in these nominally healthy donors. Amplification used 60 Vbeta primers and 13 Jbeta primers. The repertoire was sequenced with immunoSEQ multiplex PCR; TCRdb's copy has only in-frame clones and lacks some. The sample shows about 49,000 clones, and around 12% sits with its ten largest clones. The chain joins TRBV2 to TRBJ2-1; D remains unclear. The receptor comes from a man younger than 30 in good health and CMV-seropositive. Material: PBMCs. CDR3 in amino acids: CASSETAPLNEQFF. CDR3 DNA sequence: TGTGCCAGCAGTGAAACTGCCCCTCTCAATGAGCAGTTCTTC.